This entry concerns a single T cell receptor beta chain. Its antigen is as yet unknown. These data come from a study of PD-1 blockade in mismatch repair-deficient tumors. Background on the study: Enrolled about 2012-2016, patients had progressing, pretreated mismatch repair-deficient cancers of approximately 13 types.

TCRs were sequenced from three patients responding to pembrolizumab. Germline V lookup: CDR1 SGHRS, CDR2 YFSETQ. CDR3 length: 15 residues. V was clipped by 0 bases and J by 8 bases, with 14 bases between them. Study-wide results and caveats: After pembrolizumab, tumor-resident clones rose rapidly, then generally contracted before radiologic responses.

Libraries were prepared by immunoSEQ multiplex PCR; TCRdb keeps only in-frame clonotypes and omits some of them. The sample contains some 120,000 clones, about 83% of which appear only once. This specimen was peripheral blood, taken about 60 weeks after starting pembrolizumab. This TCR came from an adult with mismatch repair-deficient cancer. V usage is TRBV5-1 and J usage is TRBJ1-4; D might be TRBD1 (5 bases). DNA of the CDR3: TGCGCCAGCAGCTTGGGGGCAGGGAATTTAGAAAAACTGTTTTTT. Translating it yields CASSLGAGNLEKLFF.